This T cell receptor (beta chain) emerged from a study of cytomegalovirus exposure and HLA in healthy donors. The CDR3 runs 12 residues. Germline loops: CDR1 SNHLY, CDR2 FYNNEI. With V trimmed by 5 bases and J by 9 bases, 6 bases remained unmatched. PCR was performed using 60 Vbeta and 13 Jbeta primers. This table comes from immunoSEQ multiplex PCR, and its TCRdb copy is limited to in-frame clones, with some not included. This sample has some 250,000 clones, with about 81% found just once. The rearrangement uses TRBV2 and TRBJ1-1, with TRBD1 identical over 7 bases. The clonotype was recovered from a woman aged 40 to 50 in good health and CMV-seropositive. The sample comprised PBMCs. The CDR3 region is CASSSRGRQAFF. The CDR3 DNA reads as TGTGCCAGCAGTTCAAGGGGGCGCCAAGCTTTCTTT.